This is a list of T cell receptor beta chains from one sample in a study of HIV-infected patients and healthy controls. TCRdb processed the 5' RACE reads anew with MiXCR; each CDR3 protein has one entry. The profile covers more than 9,000 distinct CDR3 sequences, with 9.3% appearing a single time and about a quarter taken by the ten largest. Sequencing was performed on blood, taken before antiretroviral therapy. The source of these receptors is an adult with HIV infection. The donor label of this sample is uncertain. Both conserved end residues are part of each CDR3. The D gene is left open where the match is weak. Not every row has a clone size; where given, it reads once, few, many or a size class.

>few|TRBD1|13|TRBV7-9|TRBJ1-5
TGTGCCAGCAGCGTTGACAGGGGTCAGCCCCAGCATTTT
CASSVDRGQPQHF
>medium-sized|TRBD2|20|TRBV20-1|TRBJ2-2
TGCAGTGCTACACCCGGGGATAGGAGCGGGGGGACCACGAGGGCCGGGGAGCTGTTTTTT
CSATPGDRSGGTTRAGELFF
>-|-|11|TRBV29-1|TRBJ1-1
TGCAGCGTTTTAGTATCGCATGAAGCTTTCTTT
CSVLVSHEAFF
>many|-|14|TRBV20-1|TRBJ2-7
TGCAGTGCTAGAAGGGCGGCCAGCTCCTACGAGCAGTACTTC
CSARRAASSYEQYF
>many|-|14|TRBV24-1|TRBJ2-3
TGTGCCACCAGTGATCTGACCCACACAGATACGCAGTATTTT
CATSDLTHTDTQYF
>many|-|14|TRBV29-1|TRBJ2-3
TGCAGCGTTGGATCAGGTATCGGCACAGATACGCAGTATTTT
CSVGSGIGTDTQYF
>many|TRBD2|14|TRBV5-1|TRBJ2-1
TGCGCCAGCAGGGCGGGGGAGACCTACAATGAGCAGTTCTTC
CASRAGETYNEQFF
>many|TRBD1|13|TRBV29-1|TRBJ1-1
TGCAGCGTAGCACAGGGGGCGAATACTGAAGCTTTCTTT
CSVAQGANTEAFF
>-|-|14|TRBV5-1|TRBJ2-1
TGCGCCAGCAGCCAGGGTGAGACCTACAATGAGCAGTTCTTC
CASSQGETYNEQFF
>-|-|13|TRBV19|TRBJ1-2
TGTGCCAGTACCCCCGGGGCCAAGAATGGCTACACCTTC
CASTPGAKNGYTF
>many|TRBD1|15|TRBV29-1|TRBJ2-5
TGCAGCGTTCTTAATTACAGGGGAAGTCGGGAGACCCAGTACTTC
CSVLNYRGSRETQYF
>medium-sized|TRBD2|14|TRBV7-8|TRBJ2-7
TGTGCCAGCAGCTTACTAGCGGGCCCCTACGAGCAGTACTTC
CASSLLAGPYEQYF
>-|TRBD2|18|TRBV29-1|TRBJ2-5
TGCAGCGTTGAAGGTTTCGCGGCTAGCGGGAGATCGAGAGAGACCCAGTACTTC
CSVEGFAASGRSRETQYF
>many|-|15|TRBV7-2|TRBJ2-5
TGTGCCAGCAGCTTAGCGACTAGTTCCCCAGAGACCCAGTACTTC
CASSLATSSPETQYF
>many|TRBD2|15|TRBV7-3|TRBJ2-5
TGTGCCAGCAGTCCCAGCGGGGGGGCTGAAGAGACCCAGTACTTC
CASSPSGGAEETQYF
>medium-sized|TRBD2|15|TRBV3-1|TRBJ2-3
TGTGCCAGCAGCCTTCCAGCGGGAGGCACAGATACGCAGTATTTT
CASSLPAGGTDTQYF
>many|TRBD1|16|TRBV7-2|TRBJ1-3
TGTGCCAGCAGCCCCGACAGGGAGGCTGCTGGAAACACCATATATTTT
CASSPDREAAGNTIYF
>many|TRBD1|18|TRBV30|TRBJ2-1
TGTGCCTGGAAAGGACAGGGTATCGCCGCTTGGTCCTACAATGAGCAGTTCTTC
CAWKGQGIAAWSYNEQFF
>many|TRBD2|15|TRBV9|TRBJ2-3
TGTGCCAGCAGCTCCTACGGGGGGGACACAGATACGCAGTATTTT
CASSSYGGDTDTQYF
>many|TRBD2|16|TRBV7-2|TRBJ2-3
TGTGCCAGCAGCCCCGGTTCGGGCGGGGGGGGCGATACGCAGTATTTT
CASSPGSGGGGDTQYF
>many|-|15|TRBV7-2|TRBJ2-5
TGTGCCAGCAGCCAATCTACCGGGACGATAGAGACCCAGTACTTC
CASSQSTGTIETQYF
>many|TRBD1|14|TRBV19|TRBJ1-5
TGTGCCAGTAGTGCTGCGCAGGGGGATCAGCCCCAGCATTTT
CASSAAQGDQPQHF
>-|-|15|TRBV20-1|TRBJ2-5
TGCAGTGCTAGGGTGTCCGGGTGGGCTTCGGAGACCCAGTACTTC
CSARVSGWASETQYF
>-|-|17|TRBV7-9|TRBJ2-5
TGTGCCAGCAGCTCCACTCACTTGACACTAGCTCAAGAGACCCAGTACTTC
CASSSTHLTLAQETQYF
>many|-|15|TRBV6-2/TRBV6-3|TRBJ2-1
TGTGCCAGCGTACCCGGGACACTTTCCTACAATGAGCAGTTCTTC
CASVPGTLSYNEQFF
>many|-|14|TRBV5-4|TRBJ2-7
TGTGCCAGCAGCCGTCGGGACTCCCACTACGAGCAGTACTTC
CASSRRDSHYEQYF
>many|-|16|TRBV7-3|TRBJ2-2
TGTGCCAGCAGGGGGGCGGCAGGGTCGAACACCGGGGAGCTGTTTTTT
CASRGAAGSNTGELFF
>medium-sized|-|14|TRBV7-8|TRBJ1-1
TGTGCCAGCAGCTTAGATTCCATGAACACTGAAGCTTTCTTT
CASSLDSMNTEAFF
>many|-|19|TRBV7-9|TRBJ2-1
TGTGCCAGCAGCCCCCTCGGGACAGGGGGCACTAGCGGGAGAAATGAGCAGTTCTTC
CASSPLGTGGTSGRNEQFF
>-|TRBD2|15|TRBV6-2/TRBV6-3|TRBJ2-1
TGTGCCAGCGCACTAGCGGGAGGATCCAACAATGAGCAGTTCTTC
CASALAGGSNNEQFF
>many|TRBD1|16|TRBV11-3|TRBJ1-1
TGTGCCAGCAGCTTACCTGTTGGACAGGGGACCACTGAAGCTTTCTTT
CASSLPVGQGTTEAFF
>-|-|14|TRBV7-9|TRBJ1-1
TGTGCCAGCAGCCCCCGGGTCCTTAACACTGAAGCTTTCTTT
CASSPRVLNTEAFF
>-|TRBD1|17|TRBV13|TRBJ1-6
TGTGCCAGCAGCTCGCGACAGGGGTCCGGAGGGAATTCACCCCTCCACTTT
CASSSRQGSGGNSPLHF
>-|TRBD2|16|TRBV19|TRBJ2-1
TGTGCCAGTAAACGAACATCTAGCGGGGCCTACAATGAGCAGTTCTTC
CASKRTSSGAYNEQFF
>many|-|13|TRBV9|TRBJ2-7
TGTGCCAGCAGCCCTTGGGATGGATACGAGCAGTACTTC
CASSPWDGYEQYF
>medium-sized|TRBD2|18|TRBV27|TRBJ2-1
TGTGCCAGCAGTTTATCGGCGACTAGCGGGTTCTCCTACAATGAGCAGTTCTTC
CASSLSATSGFSYNEQFF
>many|-|16|TRBV18|TRBJ1-2
TGTGCCAGCTCACCACCTTTGACACTCAGAAACTATGGCTACACCTTC
CASSPPLTLRNYGYTF
>many|TRBD1|16|TRBV4-3|TRBJ1-1
TGCGCCAGCAGCCAAGAACCGGGACAGACTAACACTGAAGCTTTCTTT
CASSQEPGQTNTEAFF
>few|-|14|TRBV6-1|TRBJ1-5
TGTGCCAGCAGTGAAACTTATCGGTATCAGCCCCAGCATTTT
CASSETYRYQPQHF
>many|-|15|TRBV7-7|TRBJ2-3
TGTGCCAGCAGTGGAGGGGGCTTGAGCACAGATACGCAGTATTTT
CASSGGGLSTDTQYF
>many|-|16|TRBV12-3/TRBV12-4|TRBJ2-3
TGTGCCAGCAGTTTAGCGCTAGGGGGGGCCTCAGATACGCAGTATTTT
CASSLALGGASDTQYF
>many|-|14|TRBV11-2|TRBJ1-1
TGTGCCAGCAGCTTAGCTAGCCGGAGGACTGAAGCTTTCTTT
CASSLASRRTEAFF
>many|TRBD1|14|TRBV6-6|TRBJ1-2
TGTGCCACCATATCGGACAGGGGCTTATATGGCTACACCTTC
CATISDRGLYGYTF
>many|TRBD2|15|TRBV2|TRBJ2-3
TGTGCCAGCAGCGGGACTAGCGGTAGCACAGATACGCAGTATTTT
CASSGTSGSTDTQYF
>many|TRBD2|15|TRBV14|TRBJ2-7
TGTGCCAGCAGCCAAAAGGGACTAGCGGGAATCGAGCAGTACTTC
CASSQKGLAGIEQYF
>many|TRBD1|15|TRBV11-2|TRBJ1-5
TGTGCCAGCAGCACTTCCGGGACAGGGGCTCAGCCCCAGCATTTT
CASSTSGTGAQPQHF
>many|-|14|TRBV12-3/TRBV12-4|TRBJ1-1
TGTGCCAGCGGGCTACAGGGCTTGAACACTGAAGCTTTCTTT
CASGLQGLNTEAFF
>-|TRBD1|15|TRBV30|TRBJ1-5
TGTGCCTGGAGCCGCGGGACAGGGGGTGATCAGCCCCAGCATTTT
CAWSRGTGGDQPQHF
>many|TRBD1|15|TRBV30|TRBJ2-2
TGTGCCTGGAGCCGGGACAGGGTTGATACCGGGGAGCTGTTTTTT
CAWSRDRVDTGELFF
>many|-|10|TRBV6-2/TRBV6-3|TRBJ2-7
TGTGCCACCCGTAACTACGAGCAGTACTTC
CATRNYEQYF
>many|-|13|TRBV12-3/TRBV12-4|TRBJ1-6
TGTGCCAGCACCTTGGAGAGGAATTCACCCCTCCACTTT
CASTLERNSPLHF
>many|TRBD2|16|TRBV20-1|TRBJ2-5
TGCAGTGCTCCCACCGCAGGGGCTAGCGGGAGGGAGACCCAGTACTTC
CSAPTAGASGRETQYF
>many|-|13|TRBV12-3/TRBV12-4|TRBJ2-5
TGTGCCAGCACTTGGCTGCCGGAGGGGACCCAGTACTTC
CASTWLPEGTQYF